This TCR beta chain was documented in a study of blood T cell repertoires in COVID-19. Study context: Whether acute or convalescent, the COVID-19 samples came from the United States, Italy and Spain. PBMCs, B-cell-depleted T cells, or T cells were the source of the cDNA or gDNA that made up the material.

Participant ages covered roughly 18 to 89 years across about two dozen US areas. Researchers sorted participants into cohorts using their self-reported clinical history. The V gene end was trimmed by 1 base and the J gene end by 8 bases; junction bases not matched to a gene: 2. CDR1 and CDR2 from the germline V gene are LNHDA and SQIVND (reference sequence). CDR3 size: 13 residues. Here immunoSEQ multiplex PCR was the method, and the copy in TCRdb shows in-frame clones only, minus some. The sample carries about 170,000 clones, around 83% recorded once. Sequenced sample: PBMCs or T cells enriched from blood (not recorded which). This TCR was recovered from a woman between 50 and 59 years old in a cohort exposed to, infected with or recovered from COVID-19 (not recorded which). The chain combines TRBV19 with TRBJ1-1, with 9 positions matching TRBD1. CDR3 residues: CASSIVGQGEAFF. The CDR3, as DNA: TGTGCCAGTAGTATAGTGGGACAGGGAGAAGCTTTCTTT.